One sample yielded the 20 T cell receptor beta chains listed below, sequenced in a study of T cells in Graves' hyperthyroidism and ophthalmopathy. RNA transcripts were the template for amplifying TCR beta CDR3 regions. The HTBI set primed first-round TCR CDR3 RT-PCR. MiXCR, applied by TCRdb to the multiplex PCR reads, yields one record per CDR3 protein. The table includes around 520,000 distinct CDR3 sequences, around an eighth detected once. Sequencing used blood. These receptors were obtained from a woman in her late teens or twenties with Graves' hyperthyroidism.

This clonotype came up many times. The V gene is TRBV12-3 or TRBV12-4, the J gene TRBJ2-1, with 7 bases aligning to TRBD2. V lost 3 bases, J lost 8 bases, and 7 bases stayed unmatched. The CDR3 is 14 amino acids. The CDR3 sequence: CASSFGAGKDEQFF. Written as DNA, the CDR3 is TGTGCCAGCAGTTTTGGAGCGGGAAAAGATGAGCAGTTCTTC.

This clonotype was seen ten or more times. The genes are TRBV7-9 and TRBJ1-4, with TRBD1 matching over 7 bases. V dropped 3 bases and J dropped 3; count of bases not matched to a gene: 4. CDR3 length: 15 amino acids. The germline V gene encodes CDR1 SEHNR and CDR2 FQNEAQ (reference sequence). The CDR3 DNA is TGTGCCAGCAGCTTCCCACAGGGGCCTAATGAAAAACTGTTTTTT. This gives the protein CASSFPQGPNEKLFF.

There are many counts of this clonotype. The chain has TRBV5-6 and TRBJ2-3; no clear D gene. Trimming removed 2 bases at V and 2 bases at J, with 9 bases between. This CDR3 has 14 residues. Germline V CDR1 and CDR2: SGHDT, YYEEEE. CDR3 in amino acids: CASSFGSFTDTQYF. DNA of the CDR3: TGTGCCAGCAGCTTCGGGTCTTTCACAGATACGCAGTATTTT.

The V gene is TRBV6-1, the J gene TRBJ1-5; TRBD1 agrees at 8 bases. V gave up 4 bases and J gave up 3 bases; unmatched junction bases: 17. Germline CDR1 reads MNHNS; CDR2 reads SASEGT. This CDR3 spans 19 amino acids. The CDR3 protein is CASSGGRGLGTGLNQPQHF. The CDR3 nucleotides are TGTGCCAGCAGTGGGGGGAGGGGGTTAGGGACAGGCCTCAATCAGCCCCAGCATTTT.

This clonotype was recorded many times. The rearrangement links TRBV3-1 to TRBJ2-1, with D possibly being TRBD2 (6 bases). CDR3 length equals 14 residues. V was shortened by 4 bases and J by 9 bases, with 16 bases between the two germline ends. Germline lookup yields CDR1 LGHDT and CDR2 YNNKEL (reference sequence). CDR3 protein: CASSPTRGLGEQFF. CDR3 in DNA: TGTGCCAGCAGCCCCACCCGGGGGTTAGGTGAGCAGTTCTTC.

This clonotype was detected many times. The CDR3 DNA follows: TGCAGCGTTGGAGACCGGGACAGGGGGTTCCCCTACGAGCAGTACTTC. Its translation: CSVGDRDRGFPYEQYF. This rearrangement joins TRBV29-1 to TRBJ2-7; 11 bases agree with TRBD1. Unmatched junction bases numbered 10, after V lost 4 bases and J lost 2 bases. This CDR3 contains 16 residues. The germline gives CDR1 SQVTM, CDR2 ANQGSEA.

This clonotype was detected many times. The chain employs TRBV20-1 and TRBJ2-3; possibly TRBD2 for D (6 bases). The germline V and J ends were trimmed by 6 bases and 1 base, with 14 bases remaining between them. Germline V gene sequence: CDR1 DFQATT, CDR2 SNEGSKA (reference sequence). The CDR3 is 14 amino acids. This CDR3 reads CSAPTRPRTDTQYF. For the CDR3, the DNA is TGCAGTGCGCCGACTAGGCCTCGCACAGATACGCAGTATTTT.

This clonotype appeared a few times. CDR3: CASSLEAESTDTQYF. The CDR3 coding sequence is TGCGCCAGCAGCTTGGAGGCGGAGAGCACAGATACGCAGTATTTT. The V and J genes are TRBV5-1 and TRBJ2-3; no clear D. The V end was cut by 0 bases, the J end by 0 bases, with 8 bases between. This CDR3 spans 15 amino acids. CDR1 and CDR2 from the germline V gene are SGHRS and YFSETQ.

This clonotype was found a few times. The chain combines TRBV4-1 with TRBJ1-1; the D is unclear. The CDR3 sequence is 13 residues long. CDR1 and CDR2 from the germline V gene are MGHRA and YSYEKL. Between the trimmed V and J ends, which lost 7 bases and 1 base, there was a span of 10 bases. The DNA of the CDR3 is TGCGCCAGCATTTCCTTACGGAACACTGAAGCTTTCTTT. Encoded protein: CASISLRNTEAFF.

This clonotype was observed many times. The chain couples TRBV2 to TRBJ2-1; 10 bases align to TRBD1. CDR1 and CDR2 from the germline V gene are SNHLY and FYNNEI. V shed 8 bases, J shed 9 bases, and the junction held 10 bases outside the gene matches. The CDR3 extends over 14 amino acids. In DNA form, the CDR3 reads TGTGCCAGCCCCTCGGGGACAGGGGAGGGTGAGCAGTTCTTC. It is translated as CASPSGTGEGEQFF.

The chain carries TRBV11-2 and TRBJ2-5; 13 positions match TRBD2. V was pared by 5 bases and J by 5 bases, with 14 bases of the junction left unmatched. CDR3 size: 18 residues. In germline, CDR1 is SGHAT, CDR2 FQNNGV. The CDR3 sequence is CASSPGLAGEAFTETQYF. CDR3 in DNA: TGTGCCAGCAGCCCCGGACTAGCGGGAGAAGCTTTCACGGAGACCCAGTACTTC.

This clonotype was counted at least ten times. This chain links TRBV3-1 with TRBJ2-1, with 7 positions matching TRBD2. V gave up 3 bases and J gave up 5 bases; unmatched junction bases: 16. This CDR3 has 18 amino acids. In germline, CDR1 is LGHDT, CDR2 YNNKEL (reference sequence). DNA for the CDR3: TGTGCCAGCAGCCATTGGGGGTTCGACGGGACTAAAAACAATGAGCAGTTCTTC. Amino acids: CASSHWGFDGTKNNEQFF.

CDR3 coding DNA: TGTGCCACCAGCAGAGTCCAGGGATATGGCTACACCTTC. Translation gives CATSRVQGYGYTF. This chain joins TRBV15 and TRBJ1-2; D is possibly TRBD1 (5 bases). Germline values: CDR1 LNHNV, CDR2 YYDKDF (reference sequence). The CDR3 is 13 residues long. V dropped 1 base and J dropped 5 bases, with 8 bases sitting between them.

This clonotype was found many times. The chain combines TRBV6-5 with TRBJ2-1; 10 bases agree with TRBD2. Per germline, CDR1 MNHEY and CDR2 SVGAGI. This CDR3 contains 16 residues. V lost 2 bases, J lost 7 bases, and 8 bases stayed unmatched. This CDR3 is CASSYQSGRARNEQFF. CDR3 nucleotide sequence: TGTGCCAGCAGTTACCAAAGCGGGAGGGCCAGAAATGAGCAGTTCTTC.

The chain joins TRBV20-1 to TRBJ1-2; D is unresolved. This CDR3 is built from 12 residues. V lost 6 bases and J 2 bases, leaving 10 bases between the germline ends. The germline CDR1 and CDR2 sequences are DFQATT and SNEGSKA (reference sequence). CDR3 protein: CSASSTNYGYTF. CDR3 nucleotides: TGCAGTGCAAGCTCGACAAACTATGGCTACACCTTC.

The chain is built from TRBV20-1 and TRBJ2-3, with TRBD1 identical over 7 bases. In germline, CDR1 is DFQATT, CDR2 SNEGSKA (reference sequence). The CDR3 sequence is 15 residues long. V lost 6 bases, J lost 0 bases, and 9 bases stayed unmatched. This chain's CDR3 is CSARGGGTSTDTQYF. The CDR3 DNA follows: TGCAGTGCGCGAGGGGGCGGAACTAGCACAGATACGCAGTATTTT.

This clonotype came up many times. This chain links TRBV27 with TRBJ2-5; TRBD2 matches 7 bases. J was trimmed by 5 bases and V by 9 bases; bases with no gene match: 6. CDR3 length: 12 residues. Germline lookup yields CDR1 MNHEY and CDR2 SMNVEV (reference sequence). CDR3 protein: CASRGDGETQYF. CDR3 coding DNA: TGTGCCAGTCGGGGGGATGGCGAGACCCAGTACTTC.

This clonotype was found once. This chain uses TRBV5-6 with TRBJ1-4; the D gene is possibly TRBD1 (5 bases). Trimming shortened V by 3 bases and J by 7 bases, and 16 bases separated the two germline ends. The CDR3 consists of 15 residues. Germline CDR1 is SGHDT and CDR2 is YYEEEE. The CDR3 DNA follows: TGTGCCAGCAGCTCGAGCCGGGACTTCCCTGAAAAACTGTTTTTT. The encoded protein is CASSSSRDFPEKLFF.

This clonotype was counted only a few times. J is TRBJ1-1 and V is TRBV7-3; 7 nucleotides agree with TRBD1. J was trimmed by 5 bases and V by 7 bases; bases with no gene match: 16. Germline-derived CDR1 and CDR2 are SGHTA and FQGTGA. The CDR3 extends over 16 amino acids. CDR3 region: CASNMTGTSPATEAFF. The CDR3 DNA follows: TGTGCCAGCAACATGACAGGGACATCGCCGGCGACTGAAGCTTTCTTT.

The chain links TRBV29-1 to TRBJ1-3; D is uncertain. Germline-derived CDR1 and CDR2 are SQVTM and ANQGSEA. This CDR3 has 14 residues. Deletions cut 1 base from V and 0 bases from J, with 7 bases between. The CDR3 here is CSVEVDFSGNTIYF. Here the CDR3 DNA reads TGCAGCGTTGAAGTAGACTTCTCTGGAAACACCATATATTTT. The full variable domain, with the rest looked up from reference TRBV29-1 and TRBJ1-3, is SAVISQKPSRDICQRGTSLTIQCQVDSQVTMMFWYRQQPGQSLTLIATANQGSEATYESGFVIDKFPISRPNLTFSTLTVSNMSPEDSSIYLCSVEVDFSGNTIYFGEGSWLTVV.